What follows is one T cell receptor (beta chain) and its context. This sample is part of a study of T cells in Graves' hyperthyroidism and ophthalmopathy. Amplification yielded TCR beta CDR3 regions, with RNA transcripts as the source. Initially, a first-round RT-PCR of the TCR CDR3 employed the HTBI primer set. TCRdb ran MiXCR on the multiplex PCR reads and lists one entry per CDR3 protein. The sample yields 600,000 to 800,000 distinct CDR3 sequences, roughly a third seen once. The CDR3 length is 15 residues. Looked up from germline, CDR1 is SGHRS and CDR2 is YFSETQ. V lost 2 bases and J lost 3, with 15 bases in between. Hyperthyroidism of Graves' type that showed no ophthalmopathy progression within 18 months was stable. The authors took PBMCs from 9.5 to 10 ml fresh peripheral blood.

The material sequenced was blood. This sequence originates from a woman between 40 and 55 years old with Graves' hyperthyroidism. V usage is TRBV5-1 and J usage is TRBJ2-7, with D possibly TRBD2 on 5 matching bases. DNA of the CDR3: TGCGCCAGCAGCTTTGAGCCGGATGCGGGCTACGAGCAGTACTTC. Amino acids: CASSFEPDAGYEQYF.